Listed here are 10 T cell receptor beta chains from one sample, sequenced in a study of blood T cell repertoires in COVID-19. Sequenced by immunoSEQ multiplex PCR; TCRdb stores in-frame clones only, minus some. The sample consists of about 330,000 clones, about 92% of them appearing once. The sequencing input was PBMCs or T cells enriched from blood (not recorded which). These receptor sequences come from a woman aged 25 to 39 who had recovered from COVID-19.

The chain employs TRBV10-3 and TRBJ1-4; D gene unclear. This CDR3 has 14 amino acids. The V and J ends lost 10 bases and 0 bases respectively, with 12 bases between them. Per the germline V gene, CDR1 is ENHRY and CDR2 is SYGVKD. Here the CDR3 reads CATRRFATNEKLFF. DNA for the CDR3: TGTGCCACCAGGAGGTTTGCAACTAATGAAAAACTGTTTTTT.

The genes are TRBV5-6 and TRBJ2-3, with D possibly TRBD1 on 5 matching bases. Germline values: CDR1 SGHDT, CDR2 YYEEEE. Trimming left V 5 bases short and J 4 bases short, with 14 bases between. The CDR3 covers 14 residues. CDR3 amino acids: CASRIFSGSDTQYF. CDR3 in DNA: TGTGCCAGCAGAATTTTCTCAGGGTCAGATACGCAGTATTTT.

This chain uses TRBV10-3 with TRBJ1-6; 8 nucleotides agree with TRBD1. Germline loops: CDR1 ENHRY, CDR2 SYGVKD. The CDR3 consists of 15 residues. V dropped 5 bases and J dropped 7; count of bases not matched to a gene: 7. In DNA form, the CDR3 reads TGTGCCATCAGTACGACAGGGGCGTGGAATTCACCCCTCCACTTT. It codes for CAISTTGAWNSPLHF.

This chain links TRBV6-6 with TRBJ2-7; no clear D gene. Germline CDR1 is MNHNY and CDR2 is SVGAGI (reference sequence). The V gene lost 6 bases and the J gene lost 5 bases, with 11 bases spanning the gap. This CDR3 contains 12 residues. The CDR3 region is CASSPVANEQYF. The CDR3 DNA sequence: TGTGCCAGCAGCCCCGTAGCAAACGAGCAGTACTTC.

This chain uses TRBV24-1 with TRBJ2-2; D is perhaps TRBD2 (6 bases). Trimming removed 8 bases from V and 4 bases from J, with 13 bases in between. The CDR3 runs 14 residues. CDR1 is KGHDR and CDR2 is SFDVKD in the germline V gene. The CDR3 protein is CATTGERGTGELFF. Written as DNA, the CDR3 is TGTGCCACCACGGGGGAAAGGGGCACCGGGGAGCTGTTTTTT.

To note about this clone: Additional DNA sequences in this sample encode the identical CDR3. The CDR3 region has the DNA TGTGCCAGCAGCCAGGCCAGCTACGAGCAGTACTTC. Encoded protein: CASSQASYEQYF. The chain has TRBV3-1 (or the pseudogene TRBV3-2) and TRBJ2-7; D is unresolved. V was cut by 3 bases and J by 3 bases, with 6 bases left in between. Germline values: CDR1 LGHDT, CDR2 YNNKEL (reference sequence). The CDR3 runs to 12 residues.

The chain is built from TRBV19 and TRBJ1-2; TRBD1 might be the D (6 bases). The V gene's germline CDR1 is LNHDA and CDR2 SQIVND (reference sequence). The ends were cut back, 9 bases at V and 4 bases at J, with 12 bases in the middle. The CDR3 spans 12 residues. CDR3: CASRTVSYGYTF. CDR3 nucleotides: TGTGCCAGCCGGACAGTTTCCTATGGCTACACCTTC.

The rearrangement uses TRBV3-1 (or the pseudogene TRBV3-2) and TRBJ2-6; unclear D gene. Germline-derived CDR1 and CDR2 are LGHDT and YNNKEL (reference sequence). Trimming removed 2 bases at V and 1 base at J, with 3 bases between. The CDR3 runs to 14 residues. The CDR3 sequence is CASSQPSGANVLTF. CDR3 DNA sequence: TGTGCCAGCAGCCAACCTTCTGGGGCCAACGTCCTGACTTTC.

This chain joins TRBV7-3 and TRBJ2-6; D possibly corresponds to TRBD1 (6 bases). Trimming left V 1 base short and J 0 bases short, with 13 bases between. This CDR3 is 18 amino acids long. Per germline, CDR1 SGHTA and CDR2 FQGTGA. CDR3 nucleotide sequence: TGTGCCAGCAGCTTAAGGGGACACTCGGGCTCTGGGGCCAACGTCCTGACTTTC. Its protein product is CASSLRGHSGSGANVLTF.

The V call is TRBV21-1, the J call TRBJ2-4; the listed D gene, TRBD1, was not tested against the DNA. TRBV21-1 is deemed a pseudogene. CDR3 length equals 17 residues. The CDR3 sequence: CASSKGRGGGRKNIQYF. CDR3 coding DNA: TGTGCCAGCAGCAAAGGGCGTGGAGGGGGCCGCAAAAACATTCAGTACTTC.